Listed below are T cell receptor beta chains from one sample, sequenced in a study of T-cell memory formation after mild COVID-19. TCRdb reprocessed the 5' RACE reads with MiXCR, giving one entry per CDR3 protein. The top ten clones hold about 1% of a sample with some 64,000 distinct CDR3 sequences, 9.3% of them seen once. The sample comprised PBMCs or a T cell subset sorted from them (not recorded which). The receptors stem from a man in his late teens or twenties who had mild COVID-19 (a few samples of this study predate the infection). Cell type and time point are not known. Both conserved end residues are part of each CDR3. The D gene is left open where the match is weak. Part of the rows lack a size; the others show once, few, many or a class for expanded clones.

d_gene	abundance	v_gene	j_gene	CDR3aa	CDR3nt
TRBD2	.	TRBV7-3	TRBJ2-3	CASSLTPSGGTDTQYF	TGTGCCAGCAGCTTAACCCCTAGCGGGGGCACAGATACGCAGTATTTT
.	few	TRBV10-3	TRBJ2-5	CAIRNTLGQETQYF	TGTGCCATCCGCAATACCTTAGGACAAGAGACCCAGTACTTC
.	few	TRBV10-3	TRBJ1-2	CAISESGTGKVYGYTF	TGTGCCATCAGTGAGTCGGGAACAGGGAAGGTCTATGGCTACACCTTC
.	few	TRBV4-1	TRBJ2-7	CASSQDRSVVRTYEQYF	TGCGCCAGCAGCCAAGATAGGTCGGTAGTAAGGACCTACGAGCAGTACTTC
TRBD2	.	TRBV4-2	TRBJ2-3	CASSPLAGGPRDTQYF	TGTGCCAGCAGCCCATTAGCGGGGGGGCCTCGGGATACGCAGTATTTT
.	few	TRBV2	TRBJ2-2	CASSAGITGELFF	TGTGCCAGCAGTGCAGGGATCACCGGGGAGCTGTTTTTT
TRBD1	.	TRBV7-2	TRBJ1-2	CASSFGTVGHGYTF	TGTGCCAGCAGCTTCGGGACAGTGGGGCATGGCTACACCTTC
.	few	TRBV25-1	TRBJ2-7	CASSEATGRHYEQYF	TGTGCCAGCAGTGAGGCTACGGGCCGACACTACGAGCAGTACTTC
.	.	TRBV6-1	TRBJ1-1	CASSERGSAEAFF	TGTGCCAGCAGTGAAAGGGGGAGCGCTGAAGCTTTCTTT
.	many	TRBV5-1	TRBJ2-5	CASSLGGEETQYF	TGCGCCAGCAGCTTAGGGGGAGAAGAGACCCAGTACTTC
.	.	TRBV5-8	TRBJ2-3	CASRSPGLRSTDTQYF	TGTGCCAGCAGATCCCCGGGACTGAGAAGCACAGATACGCAGTATTTT
TRBD2	few	TRBV4-2	TRBJ2-3	CASSQVAGGADTQYF	TGTGCCAGCAGCCAAGTAGCGGGGGGGGCAGATACGCAGTATTTT
.	few	TRBV7-2	TRBJ2-6	CASTMYSGANVLTF	TGTGCCAGCACTATGTACTCTGGGGCCAACGTCCTGACTTTC
TRBD2	few	TRBV9	TRBJ2-1	CASSVAIRGGRNEQFF	TGTGCCAGCAGCGTAGCTATCCGGGGGGGCCGGAATGAGCAGTTCTTC
.	many	TRBV4-3	TRBJ1-2	CASSQDRANYGYTF	TGCGCCAGCAGCCAAGACAGGGCCAACTATGGCTACACCTTC
TRBD1	.	TRBV4-3	TRBJ1-5	CASSQVAGGEQPQHF	TGCGCCAGCAGCCAGGTAGCAGGGGGCGAGCAGCCCCAGCATTTT
.	many	TRBV7-2	TRBJ2-1	CASSLASYEQFF	TGTGCCAGCAGCTTAGCTTCGTATGAGCAGTTCTTC
TRBD1	few	TRBV6-2/TRBV6-3	TRBJ1-2	CASSYRTGEGYTF	TGTGCCAGCAGTTACCGGACAGGGGAAGGCTACACCTTC
TRBD2	many	TRBV7-8	TRBJ2-2	CASLLGGEGTGELFF	TGTGCCAGCCTGCTGGGCGGGGAGGGAACCGGGGAGCTGTTTTTT
TRBD2	many	TRBV7-2	TRBJ2-3	CASSLMVGGAPSTQYF	TGTGCCAGCAGCTTAATGGTCGGGGGGGCCCCCAGTACGCAGTATTTT
.	many	TRBV7-6	TRBJ1-1	CASSLGVTGLNTEAFF	TGTGCCAGCAGCTTAGGGGTAACAGGGTTGAACACTGAAGCTTTCTTT
.	many	TRBV4-3	TRBJ1-2	CASSLGGSFGDGYTF	TGCGCCAGCAGCCTCGGCGGGAGTTTTGGGGATGGCTACACCTTC
TRBD1	few	TRBV24-1	TRBJ2-2	CATGQGATGELFF	TGTGCTACGGGACAGGGGGCGACCGGGGAGCTGTTTTTT
.	few	TRBV6-2/TRBV6-3	TRBJ2-1	CASSYSAPNEQFF	TGTGCCAGCAGTTACTCTGCGCCCAATGAGCAGTTCTTC
.	.	TRBV7-2	TRBJ2-7	CASSHARTGFYEQYF	TGTGCCAGCAGCCATGCAAGGACGGGATTCTACGAGCAGTACTTC
.	.	TRBV6-5	TRBJ2-2	CASGSRLVGTGELFF	TGTGCCAGTGGATCTAGACTAGTGGGGACCGGGGAGCTGTTTTTT